The 27 T cell receptor beta chains below all came from one sample that was sequenced in a study of T cell changes during pregnancy in multiple sclerosis. Data came from immunoSEQ multiplex PCR; TCRdb stores just in-frame clones and leaves some out. In the table there are around 80,000 clones, about 90% of which are singletons. Sequencing used peripheral blood, obtained before pregnancy. These receptors all come from a female donor with multiple sclerosis, enrolled in a pregnancy study.

The chain joins TRBV7-3 to TRBJ2-3; 7 nucleotides line up with TRBD2. The CDR3 sequence is 13 residues long. Trimming removed 5 bases from V and 6 bases from J; junction bases left unmatched: 5. Per the germline V gene, CDR1 is SGHTA and CDR2 is FQGTGA. The CDR3 DNA reads TGTGCCAGCAGCGCAAGCGGGGCCGATACGCAGTATTTT. Translating gives CASSASGADTQYF.

This clone appeared a few times. V usage is TRBV5-3 and J usage is TRBJ1-2, with 9 nucleotides matching TRBD1. TRBV5-3 is sorted into the ORF group, with uncertain function. The CDR3 has 16 amino acids. With 4 bases clipped from V and 6 bases from J, the junction kept 13 bases outside the gene matches. The CDR3 protein is CARSPSGTGPSHGYTF. The CDR3 DNA sequence: TGTGCCAGAAGCCCCAGCGGGACAGGGCCGTCGCATGGCTACACCTTC.

This sequence joins TRBV5-6 and TRBJ2-7; possible D gene TRBD1, 6 bases. Deletions cut 2 bases from V and 4 bases from J, with 16 bases between. This CDR3 has 15 residues. Germline CDR1 is SGHDT and CDR2 is YYEEEE. DNA for the CDR3: TGTGCCAGCAGCTTAGGGGGAGAGGGGCCTTACGAGCAGTACTTC. Translated: CASSLGGEGPYEQYF.

The rearrangement links TRBV6-1 to TRBJ1-1; D unresolved. The CDR3 totals 12 residues. Trimming took off 10 bases at V and 4 bases at J, with 13 bases between the two ends. The germline CDR1 and CDR2 sequences are MNHNS and SASEGT. The CDR3 loop reads CAILGAGTEAFF. For the CDR3, the DNA is TGTGCCATACTAGGCGCCGGCACTGAAGCTTTCTTT.

The chain joins TRBV19 to TRBJ2-7, with 10 positions matching TRBD2. There are 15 residues in the CDR3. V was clipped by 6 bases and J by 0 bases; unmatched bases: 5. Germline V CDR1 and CDR2: LNHDA, SQIVND (reference sequence). CDR3 amino acids: CASSPSGGASYEQYF. The CDR3 DNA follows: TGTGCCAGTAGCCCCAGCGGGGGGGCCTCCTACGAGCAGTACTTC.

The chain recombines TRBV18 with TRBJ1-1; a possible D gene is TRBD1 (5 bases). V lost 3 bases, J lost 3 bases, and 11 bases lay in between. Germline loops: CDR1 KGHSH, CDR2 LQKENI. The CDR3 has 14 residues. Here the CDR3 DNA reads TGTGCCAGCTCACCTGATTGGGGGGACACTGAAGCTTTCTTT. As protein: CASSPDWGDTEAFF.

The chain couples TRBV6-4 to TRBJ2-1, with a possible D match to TRBD2 (6 bases). This CDR3 has 15 residues. CDR1 and CDR2 (germline): MRHNA, SNTAGT. Trimming left V 2 bases short and J 5 bases short, with 13 bases between. The CDR3 sequence: CASSDRAGPNNEQFF. As DNA, the CDR3 is TGTGCCAGCAGTGACAGGGCGGGGCCCAACAATGAGCAGTTCTTC.

The V call is TRBV4-1, the J call TRBJ1-4; 7 nucleotides agree with TRBD1. V was clipped by 3 bases and J by 7 bases; unmatched bases: 11. In germline, CDR1 is MGHRA, CDR2 YSYEKL. This CDR3 is built from 16 residues. The CDR3 bases are TGCGCCAGCAGCCAGGGACCCCTGAGGGGGCTTGAAAAACTGTTTTTT. As protein: CASSQGPLRGLEKLFF.

CDR3 sequence: CASIMLVRGGAFGELFF. DNA of the CDR3: TGCGCCAGCATCATGCTGGTTCGCGGGGGGGCGTTCGGGGAGCTGTTTTTT. The chain carries TRBV10-2 and TRBJ2-2; 9 positions match TRBD2. Losses at the gene ends were 7 bases for V and 7 bases for J; bases not matched to a gene: 16. The germline CDR1 and CDR2 sequences are WSHSY and SAAADI. The length of the CDR3 is 17 residues.

This clone was seen at least ten times. The V and J genes are TRBV19 and TRBJ1-1, with unresolved D. The CDR3 runs 12 residues. V was shortened by 4 bases and J by 2 bases, with 5 bases between the two germline ends. CDR1 is LNHDA, CDR2 SQIVND, per germline (reference sequence). DNA of the CDR3: TGTGCCAGTAGTACGAGAAACACTGAAGCTTTCTTT. It is translated as CASSTRNTEAFF. The full variable domain, in which reference TRBV19 and TRBJ1-1 provide the parts outside the CDR3, is DGGITQSPKYLFRKEGQNVTLSCEQNLNHDAMYWYRQDPGQGLRLIYYSQIVNDFQKGDIAEGYSVSREKKESFPLTVTSAQKNPTAFYLCASSTRNTEAFFGQGTRLTVV.

This clone was counted a few times. The gene calls are TRBV10-1 and TRBJ2-5; a possible D gene is TRBD2 (6 bases). Germline assignment: CDR1 WNHNN and CDR2 SYGVQD (reference sequence). The length of the CDR3 is 15 residues. The germline V and J ends were trimmed by 7 bases and 2 bases, with 17 bases remaining between them. This CDR3 reads CASTGVGGEQETQYF. For the CDR3, the DNA is TGCGCCAGCACCGGGGTGGGGGGTGAACAAGAGACCCAGTACTTC.

The genes are TRBV15 and TRBJ2-1; 8 bases align to TRBD1. Germline trimming cut 0 bases from V and 8 bases from J; bases unmatched to any gene: 9. This CDR3 spans 16 amino acids. Germline CDR1 and CDR2: LNHNV and YYDKDF (reference sequence). CDR3: CATSRDPADRGHEQFF. As DNA, the CDR3 is TGTGCCACCAGCAGAGATCCCGCAGACAGGGGCCATGAGCAGTTCTTC.

The chain has TRBV25-1 and TRBJ2-7; D is unclear. The CDR3 is 11 residues long. CDR1 is MGHDK, CDR2 SYGVNS, per germline. Trimming took 5 bases from V and 4 from J, leaving 6 bases between them. CDR3 region: CASSFGYEQYF. CDR3 coding DNA: TGTGCCAGCAGTTTCGGTTACGAGCAGTACTTC.

This chain joins TRBV7-9 and TRBJ2-3; 7 nucleotides match TRBD1. The germline V gene has CDR1 SEHNR and CDR2 FQNEAQ (reference sequence). V dropped 0 bases and J dropped 9; count of bases not matched to a gene: 6. CDR3 length equals 14 residues. The CDR3 DNA reads as TGTGCCAGCAGCTTAGCGGACAGGCAATTCACGCAGTATTTT. It is translated as CASSLADRQFTQYF.

V gene TRBV7-8 combines with J gene TRBJ1-2; TRBD1 matches at 7 bases. Per the germline V gene, CDR1 is SGHVS and CDR2 is FQNEAQ. V lost 4 bases and J lost 5; bases outside the gene matches: 10. The CDR3 totals 15 residues. The CDR3 reads CASSSWTGFGYGYTF. DNA for the CDR3: TGTGCCAGCAGCTCGTGGACAGGCTTCGGATATGGCTACACCTTC.

J is TRBJ2-1 and V is TRBV11-2; 7 positions match TRBD1. In germline, CDR1 is SGHAT, CDR2 FQNNGV. The trim removed 4 bases at V and 0 bases at J, leaving 6 bases unmatched. CDR3 length: 16 amino acids. CDR3 sequence: CASSSYRGSSYNEQFF. The CDR3 nucleotides are TGTGCCAGCAGCTCCTACAGGGGTAGCTCCTACAATGAGCAGTTCTTC.

This chain links TRBV2 with TRBJ1-2; TRBD1 aligns across 10 bases. The CDR3 has 15 residues. Germline V gene data show CDR1 as SNHLY and CDR2 as FYNNEI. Germline trimming cut 4 bases from V and 6 bases from J; bases unmatched to any gene: 8. This CDR3 is CASSVLGQGLHGYTF. In nucleotides, the CDR3 is TGTGCCAGCAGTGTCCTGGGACAGGGGTTGCATGGCTACACCTTC.

This chain connects TRBV11-3 to TRBJ1-1; TRBD1 agrees at 11 bases. The V and J ends lost 1 base and 5 bases, in that order; junction bases with no gene match: 12. CDR1 and CDR2 (germline): SGHNT, YENEEA. There are 18 residues in the CDR3. The CDR3 DNA reads as TGTGCCAGCAGCTTAGGAACCGGGACAGGGGGTTACGTTACTGAAGCTTTCTTT. This sequence encodes CASSLGTGTGGYVTEAFF.

The rearrangement uses TRBV7-8 and TRBJ2-1; 14 nucleotides align to TRBD2. With 3 bases clipped from V and 9 bases from J, the junction kept 4 bases outside the gene matches. The germline CDR1 and CDR2 sequences are SGHVS and FQNEAQ. This CDR3 spans 15 amino acids. Written as DNA, the CDR3 is TGTGCCAGCAGCTTCGGGACTAGCGGGGGTGTTGAGCAGTTCTTC. It yields the protein CASSFGTSGGVEQFF.

The chain combines TRBV6-5 with TRBJ1-2; 7 bases line up with TRBD1. CDR1 and CDR2 from the germline V gene are MNHEY and SVGAGI. This CDR3 has 16 residues. J gave up 0 bases and V 0 bases, and 4 bases lay outside the gene matches. The DNA for the CDR3 is TGTGCCAGCAGTTACTCCCGAGGGACAGCTAACTATGGCTACACCTTC. This gives the protein CASSYSRGTANYGYTF.

This chain uses TRBV21-1 with TRBJ1-6; the D call of TRBD1 is as the table states it, not checked on the DNA. TRBV21-1 is assigned pseudogene status. The CDR3 has 17 amino acids. DNA of the CDR3: TGTGCCAGCAGCGACGACAGGTGTTGCTCCTATAATTCACCCCTCCACTTT. This sequence encodes CASSDDRCCSYNSPLHF.

V gene TRBV7-9 combines with J gene TRBJ1-2, with 8 bases lining up with TRBD1. V was pared by 5 bases and J by 4 bases, with 9 bases of the junction left unmatched. CDR3 length: 15 residues. Germline CDR1 reads SEHNR; CDR2 reads FQNEAQ (reference sequence). The CDR3 loop is CASSAPGTGSYGYTF. CDR3 DNA: TGTGCCAGCAGCGCCCCCGGGACAGGTAGCTATGGCTACACCTTC.

The genes are TRBV6-6 and TRBJ1-1; TRBD1 matches 8 bases. V shed 8 bases, J shed 3 bases, and the junction held 8 bases outside the gene matches. From germline, CDR1 is MNHNY and CDR2 SVGAGI (reference sequence). This CDR3 region has 14 residues. This CDR3 reads CASDRGGADTEAFF. In nucleotides, the CDR3 is TGTGCCAGCGACAGGGGAGGTGCGGACACTGAAGCTTTCTTT.

The J gene is TRBJ1-4, the V gene TRBV15; 10 bases map to TRBD1. Unmatched junction bases numbered 9, after V lost 0 bases and J lost 8 bases. CDR3 size: 17 residues. Germline V gene lookup returns CDR1 LNHNV and CDR2 YYDKDF (reference sequence). The CDR3 region is CATSRDRLTGGGEKLFF. The CDR3 coding sequence is TGTGCCACCAGCAGAGATCGCTTGACAGGGGGCGGGGAAAAACTGTTTTTT.

The CDR3 region has the DNA TGTGCCAGCTGGCTAGCGGGGGCGAACGGGGAGCTGTTTTTT. This gives the protein CASWLAGANGELFF. The chain carries TRBV18 and TRBJ2-2; 10 bases fit TRBD2. The CDR3 has 14 residues. J was trimmed by 7 bases and V by 7 bases; bases with no gene match: 6. Germline assignment: CDR1 KGHSH and CDR2 LQKENI.

The chain recombines TRBV6-5 with TRBJ1-4; 10 nucleotides line up with TRBD1. Trimming took 7 bases from V and 7 from J; bases not matched to a gene: 6. This CDR3 is built from 14 residues. Germline CDR1 is MNHEY and CDR2 is SVGAGI. CDR3 coding DNA: TGTGCCAGCACCCCGGACAGGGGGAGTGAAAAACTGTTTTTT. This sequence encodes CASTPDRGSEKLFF.

The chain uses TRBV27 and TRBJ2-1; weak D call: TRBD2 (6 bases). The V gene's germline CDR1 is MNHEY and CDR2 SMNVEV (reference sequence). The CDR3 totals 14 residues. V was trimmed by 4 bases and J by 1 base, leaving 8 bases between them. This CDR3 is CASSSAGSYNEQFF. In DNA, the CDR3 is TGTGCCAGCAGTTCGGCGGGGTCCTACAATGAGCAGTTCTTC.